The TCR beta chain under discussion was sequenced for a study of cytomegalovirus exposure and HLA in healthy donors (TCRdb year 2017). Concerning the study at large: A later analysis indicated that the 90 to 150 validation repertoires were generated on the platform also employed for the approximately 700 repertoires of the first cohort. The aim of the study was to test whether cataloging public T cell receptors could identify signatures of past pathogen exposure. Along with the roughly 610-subject first cohort, a separate validation cohort of approximately 110 different subjects was used. To predict cytomegalovirus infection status, the study brought together high-throughput TCR immunosequencing, statistical association of individual TCRs with disease status, and machine learning. Broad study findings and their caveats: The authors suggested that the approach could potentially be extended to other disease states and immunological phenotypes. All 110 or so repertoires were used to score co-occurrence in the validation cohort in a later analysis, because that analysis had no HLA typing for the cohort. A later analysis found that TCRs clustered in the first cohort also tended to co-occur in the 110 or so validation repertoires, with roughly 95% of cluster scores above 0. In both the original and validation cohorts, the classifier was reported to diagnose cytomegalovirus status with high specificity and sensitivity. The study gave a list of roughly 150 TCR beta chains associated with cytomegalovirus. Most TCR sequences were observed very rarely across donors, whereas some public TCRs were present in many individuals. A few of the identified cytomegalovirus-associated TCR beta chains were confirmed in vitro to be specific for cytomegalovirus antigens.

Separate from the approximately 700-subject first cohort, the validation cohort of 95 to 150 subjects was the group to which the donors belonged. As concerns this clone: Its antigen is currently not known. No base quality values were provided; no much bigger clone lies one nucleotide off.

The CDR3 contains 15 residues, cysteine and phenylalanine counted. The sequence is cut down to CDR3 DNA, 45 bases in frame from base 1. The germline V and J ends show losses of 1 base and 5 bases respectively, and no gene match explains 6 bases of the junction. The germline V gene sets CDR1 to SGHTA and CDR2 to FQGNSA. Libraries came from the immunoSEQ multiplex PCR assay. The paper's processing steps were these. To diagnose cytomegalovirus status from the catalog of TCR beta chain sequences, a statistical classification framework was built. TCRdb stores this immuneACCESS table with in-frame sequences only. Part of the clones is absent; in the studies checked, under half of the shortfall reflects unresolved V genes, and no reason is known for the rest. V, J and clone size reflect that table, while D and trimming were determined from the DNA. The sample has 90,000 to 150,000 clones on record, 88% of them singletons. The top ten hold 1.5% to 2% of the sample.

This sequence originates from a man younger than 35 in good health and CMV-seronegative. The chain links TRBV7-2 with TRBJ2-7; 9 bases in between match TRBD1. Input material: PBMCs. The CDR3 reads CASSLEGTGFHEQYF. Here is the DNA: TGTGCCAGCAGCTTAGAGGGGACAGGGTTTCACGAGCAGTACTTC.